This TCR beta chain was identified in a study of graft-versus-host responses after intestinal transplantation. Background on the study: All of the recipients had induction that used anti-thymocyte globulin, then tacrolimus and steroids for 2 to 3 years. Overall study findings and caveats: Detected in recipient marrow were GvH clones, some of which were first observed in ileum or blood.

Measured with immunoSEQ multiplex PCR; TCRdb has only the in-frame clones, and not every one. The table lists about 120,000 clones, 90% of them singletons. CDR1 and CDR2 (germline): MNHEY, SVGAGI. V dropped 8 bases and J dropped 0; count of bases not matched to a gene: 5. The CDR3 sequence is 14 residues long. Remarks on this clone: Its specificity is unknown.

The TCR sequence derives from a human donor who received an intestinal transplant. The rearrangement joins TRBV6-5 to TRBJ2-3; TRBD2 matches at 7 bases. The sequences come from unstimulated CD4+ T cells sorted from spleen or lymph node cells, collected before intestinal transplant. DNA of the CDR3: TGTGCCAGCCGGGGGGAATCGAGCACAGATACGCAGTATTTT. It codes for CASRGESSTDTQYF.